This is a list of T cell receptor beta chains from one sample in a study of T cell changes during pregnancy in multiple sclerosis. Some clones are missing from TCRdb's copy, which holds only in-frame ones; the method was immunoSEQ multiplex PCR. The sample comprises approximately 130,000 clones, over 85% of which are singletons, and roughly 6% rests with the top ten. Sequencing was performed on peripheral blood, taken before pregnancy. These receptor sequences come from a female donor with multiple sclerosis, enrolled in a pregnancy study. Both conserved end residues are part of each CDR3. A D gene is named only where the DNA matches it firmly. Only some rows state a clone size, as once, few, many or a class for expanded clones.

TRBV30	TRBD1	NA	TRBJ2-6	CAWSVRTGGAGANVLTF	TGTGCCTGGAGTGTGCGGACAGGGGGCGCTGGGGCCAACGTCCTGACTTTC
TRBV27	TRBD2	NA	TRBJ2-7	CASSRLALAGPYEQYF	TGTGCCAGCAGTCGCCTCGCACTAGCGGGGCCCTACGAGCAGTACTTC
TRBV15	NA	NA	TRBJ1-1	CATSRDPKSGVVFF	TGTGCCACCAGCAGAGATCCGAAGTCCGGGGTGGTTTTCTTT
TRBV6-1	NA	NA	TRBJ2-5	CASSDPGSQETQYF	TGTGCCAGCAGTGATCCCGGGTCGCAAGAGACCCAGTACTTC
TRBV7-6	NA	NA	TRBJ1-5	CASSEGTPYSNQPQHF	TGTGCCAGCAGCGAAGGGACACCTTATAGCAATCAGCCCCAGCATTTT
TRBV28	NA	NA	TRBJ2-7	CASSVVDSHSYEQYF	TGTGCCAGCAGTGTAGTAGACAGCCACTCCTACGAGCAGTACTTC
TRBV5-1	NA	once	TRBJ2-7	CASRREEERYEQYF	TGCGCCAGCAGAAGGGAGGAAGAGCGGTACGAGCAGTACTTC
TRBV5-4	NA	NA	TRBJ1-2	CASSPSGRGNYGYTF	TGTGCCAGCAGCCCTTCCGGTCGGGGAAATTATGGCTACACCTTC
TRBV21-1	NA	NA	TRBJ1-5	CASIKCTTTGDNQPQHF	TGTGCCAGCATCAAGTGTACTACCACAGGGGACAATCAGCCCCAGCATTTT
TRBV7-3	NA	NA	TRBJ2-1	CASSLGLNNEQFF	TGTGCCAGCAGCCTAGGACTCAACAATGAGCAGTTCTTC
TRBV6-1	NA	NA	TRBJ2-7	CASSSFPGSYEQYF	TGTGCCAGCTCTAGCTTCCCAGGCTCCTACGAGCAGTACTTC
TRBV13	NA	NA	TRBJ1-6	CASSLGMRNSPLHF	TGTGCCAGCAGCTTAGGCATGAGAAATTCACCCCTCCACTTT
TRBV10-2	NA	NA	TRBJ2-6	CASSESALVLTF	TGCGCCAGCAGTGAGTCGGCTTTAGTCCTGACTTTC
TRBV4-1	TRBD2	NA	TRBJ2-7	CASSQVGRRGSSYEQYF	TGCGCCAGCAGCCAAGTCGGTAGGCGGGGGAGCTCCTACGAGCAGTACTTC
TRBV7-3	NA	NA	TRBJ1-1	CASSQDGLNTEAFF	TGTGCCAGCAGCCAAGATGGGCTCAACACTGAAGCTTTCTTT
TRBV5-6	NA	NA	TRBJ1-4	CASSLLLTSEKLFF	TGTGCCAGCAGTCTACTACTCACTTCTGAAAAACTGTTTTTT
TRBV6-5	NA	NA	TRBJ1-1	CASSYRGGTEAFF	TGTGCCAGCAGTTACAGGGGGGGCACTGAAGCTTTCTTT
TRBV25-1	TRBD2	NA	TRBJ2-1	CASSDGTSGYNEQFF	TGTGCCAGCAGTGACGGGACTAGCGGCTACAATGAGCAGTTCTTC
TRBV19	NA	NA	TRBJ1-2	CASSTAQGRAYGYTF	TGTGCCAGTAGTACCGCCCAAGGCAGGGCTTATGGCTACACCTTC
TRBV2	NA	NA	TRBJ2-5	CASGRAWETQYF	TGTGCCAGCGGCAGGGCGTGGGAGACCCAGTACTTC
TRBV27	TRBD2	NA	TRBJ2-3	CASSLVKGGRSDTQYF	TGTGCCAGCAGTTTAGTTAAGGGCGGGAGGTCAGATACGCAGTATTTT
TRBV4-2	NA	many	TRBJ2-1	CASSLPRSEQFF	TGTGCCAGCAGCCTCCCTAGGAGCGAGCAGTTCTTC
TRBV11-3	NA	NA	TRBJ2-1	CASSPSRGNEQFF	TGTGCCAGCAGCCCATCGAGAGGCAATGAGCAGTTCTTC
TRBV15	TRBD1	few	TRBJ2-7	CATSRARTGAQIKQYF	TGTGCCACCAGCAGAGCCCGGACAGGGGCGCAAATTAAGCAGTACTTC
TRBV2	NA	NA	TRBJ1-2	CASRASTVNYGYTF	TGTGCCAGCAGAGCTTCGACAGTTAACTATGGCTACACCTTC
TRBV5-1	TRBD1	NA	TRBJ2-5	CASSYGQGRQETQYF	TGCGCCAGCAGCTATGGACAGGGAAGACAAGAGACCCAGTACTTC
TRBV10-3	NA	few	TRBJ1-5	CAISEVGGGNQPQHF	TGTGCCATCAGTGAGGTGGGTGGAGGCAATCAGCCCCAGCATTTT
TRBV5-1	TRBD2	NA	TRBJ2-7	CASKEERDYSYEQYF	TGCGCCAGCAAGGAAGAGCGGGACTACTCCTACGAGCAGTACTTC
TRBV28	NA	NA	TRBJ1-6	CASSLIQGGSPLHF	TGTGCCAGCAGTTTAATACAGGGCGGATCACCCCTCCACTTT
TRBV7-8	NA	NA	TRBJ2-2	CASRRQPQNTGELFF	TGTGCCAGCAGGAGGCAGCCACAAAACACCGGGGAGCTGTTTTTT